These T cell receptor beta chains were read from a single sample in a study of human T cells and chemical hapten exposure. TCRdb reanalysed the RACE reads using MiXCR and keeps one entry per CDR3 protein. The data show 380,000 or so distinct CDR3 sequences, roughly 6% seen once. The sequencing used whole blood, collected in connection with sensitization to the hapten diphenylcyclopropenone (DPC). The receptors originated from a woman between 18 and 29 years old with alopecia areata. Some clones in this sample may be carry-over from other donors' samples. CDR3s leave out the opening cysteine and the closing phenylalanine or tryptophan. Each record gives: V gene, CDR3 protein.

TRBV7-2 | ASSLESWAGREDEQY
TRBV12-3/TRBV12-4 | ASSRQDRDEYEQF
TRBV5-1 | ASSLTQGLNTEAF
TRBV20-1 | SARGTIYGYT
TRBV2 | ASSWDREVYF
TRBV4-2 | ASSQDDGYT
TRBV7-9 | ASSFIVDTQY
TRBV6-5 | ASSYWTSGVQEQY
TRBV25-1 | ASSDMNTEAF
TRBV5-8 | ADDLGRRANVLT
TRBV4-3 | ASSQGQGPSTDTRY
TRBV7-2 | ASSLVPGQGEGYGYT
TRBV6-1 | ASSKVAGGPRGTDEQF
TRBV7-9 | ASSYRSAMNTQY
TRBV15 | ATSRLTNRRPYEQY
TRBV12-3/TRBV12-4 | ATTGFGNTIY
TRBV6-1 | AISHLRGEDQPQH
TRBV6-5 | ASSIRRTGGNTEAF
TRBV5-5 | ASSLDPNPDTGGGEQF
TRBV20-1 | SARVVDTEAF
TRBV29-1 | SVEENFPGYEQY
TRBV28 | ASSLFLGDLLSYEQY
TRBV20-1 | SARVLASNQPQH
TRBV12-3/TRBV12-4 | ASSFRTAPSYEQY
TRBV15 | ATSRGRQSDPNIQY
TRBV5-1 | ASSLSVAGGQYGEQF
TRBV7-3 | ASSVDDNSPLH
TRBV4-3 | ASSQDSGTVSEKLF
TRBV27 | ASSPDRGSMNTEAF
TRBV15 | ATSRDGEGNSPLH
TRBV24-1 | ATSDQGLAGDTQY
TRBV13 | ASSPEGGLGEAF
TRBV11-3 | ASSGSGGYNEQF
TRBV6-5 | ASSSGPRIEAF
TRBV10-3 | AISESSPPVGQF
TRBV16 | ASSTHWPSTDTQY
TRBV12-3/TRBV12-4 | ASSLIGIPWNEQY
TRBV11-1 | ASSLADNYNEQF
TRBV6-2/TRBV6-3 | ASIAQMNTEAF
TRBV20-1 | SARRGTGTTYEQY
TRBV7-2 | ASSRPEGTGELF
TRBV6-5 | ASSFRGGEKLF